This T cell receptor beta chain is drawn from a study of OX40 agonist ivuxolimab in advanced cancers. About the study: Dose-escalation cases comprised hepatocellular carcinoma, melanoma, renal cell or head and neck cancer. Study observations and caveats: Among some nonresponders, normalized T-cell clonal expansion was also low. Within 6 weeks, CD4+ and CD8+ blood T cells expanded clonally at 0.1 to 3.0 mg/kg.

Method: immunoSEQ multiplex PCR; TCRdb's copy keeps in-frame clones and lacks some. Of just under 60,000 clones listed, roughly nine tenths were seen once; the top ten hold about 4.1%. Of note for this clone: Antigen: not known.

The germline V gene has CDR1 MGHRA and CDR2 YSYEKL. The CDR3 has 16 residues. V was clipped by 2 bases and J by 0 bases; unmatched bases: 3. Specimen: CD4+ or CD8+ T cells sorted from blood, collected in a trial of the OX40 agonist ivuxolimab. This sequence originates from an adult with an advanced solid tumor such as melanoma, head and neck, liver or kidney cancer. This sequence joins TRBV4-1 and TRBJ1-4, with TRBD1 identical over 7 bases. CDR3 sequence: CASSQSGTATNEKLFF. CDR3 DNA sequence: TGCGCCAGCAGCCAATCCGGGACAGCAACTAATGAAAAACTGTTTTTT.